This T cell receptor (beta chain) was retrieved from a study of cytotoxic CD8 clonotypes in ibrutinib-treated CLL. Study summary: Treatment had run for a median roughly 12 months, range 6 to 36, when response samples were taken. Broader study findings: In comparison with age-matched healthy donors, baseline clonality was higher and tracked circulating CD8+ T-cell counts. With treatment, public clonotypes, which were uncommon, either contracted or remained stable.

Profiled with immunoSEQ multiplex PCR; TCRdb holds only in-frame clones, not every one. The table shows about 68,000 clones, with approximately 70% occurring only once. The CDR3 is 15 amino acids. The germline CDR1 and CDR2 sequences are SGHNT and YYREEE (reference sequence). V lost 0 bases to trimming and J lost 5 bases; unmatched junction nucleotides: 7. A note on this clone: Its antigen is unknown.

The chain combines TRBV5-4 with TRBJ1-1; 7 bases match TRBD1. The origin of this receptor is a human donor with chronic lymphocytic leukemia. The material was PBMCs, obtained after 12 months of ibrutinib treatment. This CDR3 is CASSLAGRGQTEAFF. CDR3 nucleotide sequence: TGTGCCAGCAGCTTGGCAGGCAGGGGACAGACTGAAGCTTTCTTT. Combining the CDR3 with reference TRBV5-4 and TRBJ1-1 gives the whole variable domain ETGVTQSPTHLIKTRGQQVTLRCSSQSGHNTVSWYQQALGQGPQFIFQYYREEENGRGNFPPRFSGLQFPNYSSELNVNALELDDSALYLCASSLAGRGQTEAFFGQGTRLTVV.